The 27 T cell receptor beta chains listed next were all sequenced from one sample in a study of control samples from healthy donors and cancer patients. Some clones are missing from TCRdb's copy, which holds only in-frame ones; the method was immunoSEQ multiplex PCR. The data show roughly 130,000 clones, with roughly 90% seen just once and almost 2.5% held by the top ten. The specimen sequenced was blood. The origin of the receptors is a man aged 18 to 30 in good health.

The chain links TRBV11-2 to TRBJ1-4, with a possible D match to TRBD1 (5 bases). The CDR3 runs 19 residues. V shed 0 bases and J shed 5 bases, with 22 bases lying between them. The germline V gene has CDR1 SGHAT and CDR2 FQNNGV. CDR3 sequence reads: CASSLDRLRTGGMNEKLFF. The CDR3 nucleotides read TGTGCCAGCAGCTTAGATCGATTGCGGACCGGGGGAATGAATGAAAAACTGTTTTTT.

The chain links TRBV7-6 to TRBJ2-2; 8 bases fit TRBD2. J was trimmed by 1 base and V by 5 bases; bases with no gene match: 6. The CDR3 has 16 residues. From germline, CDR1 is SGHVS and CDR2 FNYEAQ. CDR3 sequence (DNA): TGTGCCAGCAGCCCCTTAGCGGGACAGAACACCGGGGAGCTGTTTTTT. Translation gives CASSPLAGQNTGELFF.

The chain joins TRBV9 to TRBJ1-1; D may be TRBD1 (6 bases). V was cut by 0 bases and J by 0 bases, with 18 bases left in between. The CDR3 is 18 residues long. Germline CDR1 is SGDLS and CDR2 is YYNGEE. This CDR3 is CASSVVGSGAAVNTEAFF. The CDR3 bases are TGTGCCAGCAGCGTAGTTGGTTCGGGGGCTGCGGTGAACACTGAAGCTTTCTTT.

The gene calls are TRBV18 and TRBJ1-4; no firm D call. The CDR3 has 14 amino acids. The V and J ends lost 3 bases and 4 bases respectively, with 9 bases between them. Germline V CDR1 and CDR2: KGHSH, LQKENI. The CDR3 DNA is TGTGCCAGCTCACCCCTAGGCCTTAATGAAAAACTGTTTTTT. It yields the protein CASSPLGLNEKLFF.

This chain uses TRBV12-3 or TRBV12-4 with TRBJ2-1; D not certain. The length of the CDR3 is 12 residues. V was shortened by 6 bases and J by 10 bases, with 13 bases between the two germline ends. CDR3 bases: TGTGCCAGCAGAATTCAAGGATCCGAGCAGTTCTTC. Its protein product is CASRIQGSEQFF.

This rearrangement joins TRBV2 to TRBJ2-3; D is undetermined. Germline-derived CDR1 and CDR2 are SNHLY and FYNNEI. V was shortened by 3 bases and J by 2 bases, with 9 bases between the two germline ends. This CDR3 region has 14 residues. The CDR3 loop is CASSEAVATDTQYF. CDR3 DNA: TGTGCCAGCAGTGAGGCCGTGGCCACAGATACGCAGTATTTT.

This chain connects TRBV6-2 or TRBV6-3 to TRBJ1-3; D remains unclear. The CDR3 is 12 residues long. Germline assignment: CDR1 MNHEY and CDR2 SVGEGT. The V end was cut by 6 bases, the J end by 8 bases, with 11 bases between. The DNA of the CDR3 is TGTGCCAGCAGCCGACGAGGCGACACCATATATTTT. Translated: CASSRRGDTIYF.

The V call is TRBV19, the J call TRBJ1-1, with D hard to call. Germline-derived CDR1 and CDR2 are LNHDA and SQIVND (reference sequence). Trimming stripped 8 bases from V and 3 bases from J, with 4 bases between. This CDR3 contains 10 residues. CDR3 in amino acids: CASGYTEAFF. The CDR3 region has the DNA TGTGCCAGTGGATACACTGAAGCTTTCTTT.

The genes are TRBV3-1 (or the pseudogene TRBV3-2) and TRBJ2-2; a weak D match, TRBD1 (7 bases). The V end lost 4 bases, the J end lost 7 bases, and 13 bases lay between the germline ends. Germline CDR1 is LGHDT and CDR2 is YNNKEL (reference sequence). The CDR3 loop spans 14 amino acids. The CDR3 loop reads CASSPGGLGGELFF. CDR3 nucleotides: TGTGCCAGCAGCCCAGGGGGGTTAGGCGGGGAGCTGTTTTTT.

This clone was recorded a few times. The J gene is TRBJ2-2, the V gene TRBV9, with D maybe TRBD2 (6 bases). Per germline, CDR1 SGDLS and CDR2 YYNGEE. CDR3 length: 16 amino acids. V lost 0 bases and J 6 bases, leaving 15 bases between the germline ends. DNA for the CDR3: TGTGCCAGCAGCGTAGAAGAGGGGAGGTGGGCCGGGGAGCTGTTTTTT. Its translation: CASSVEEGRWAGELFF.

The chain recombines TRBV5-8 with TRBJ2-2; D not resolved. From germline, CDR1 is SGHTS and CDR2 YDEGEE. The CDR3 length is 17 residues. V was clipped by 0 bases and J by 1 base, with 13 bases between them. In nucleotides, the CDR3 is TGTGCCAGCAGCTTGGAGTGGGGAATAGTGAACACCGGGGAGCTGTTTTTT. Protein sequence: CASSLEWGIVNTGELFF. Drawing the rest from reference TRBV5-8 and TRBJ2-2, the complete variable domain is EAGVTQSPTHLIKTRGQQATLRCSPISGHTSVYWYQQALGLGLQFLLWYDEGEERNRGNFPPRFSGRQFPNYSSELNVNALELEDSALYLCASSLEWGIVNTGELFFGEGSRLTVL.

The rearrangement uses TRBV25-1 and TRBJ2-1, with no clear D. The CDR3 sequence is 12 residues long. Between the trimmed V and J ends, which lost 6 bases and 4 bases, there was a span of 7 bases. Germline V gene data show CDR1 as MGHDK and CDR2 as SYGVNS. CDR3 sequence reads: CASRGSYNEQFF. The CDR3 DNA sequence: TGTGCCAGCAGGGGATCTTACAATGAGCAGTTCTTC.

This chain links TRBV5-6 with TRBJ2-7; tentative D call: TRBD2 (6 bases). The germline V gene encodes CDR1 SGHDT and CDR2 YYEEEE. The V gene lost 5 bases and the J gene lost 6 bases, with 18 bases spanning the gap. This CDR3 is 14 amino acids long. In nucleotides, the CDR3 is TGTGCCAGCAGTTACCCACTCGGGGGACTCGAGCAGTACGTC. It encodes CASSYPLGGLEQYV.

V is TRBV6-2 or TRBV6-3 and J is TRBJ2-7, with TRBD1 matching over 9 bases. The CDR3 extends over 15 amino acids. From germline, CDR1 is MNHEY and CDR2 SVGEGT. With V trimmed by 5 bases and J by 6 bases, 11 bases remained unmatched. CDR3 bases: TGTGCCAGCAGTCGCGGCCCGGGACAGGGAGGCGAGCAGTACGTC. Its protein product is CASSRGPGQGGEQYV.

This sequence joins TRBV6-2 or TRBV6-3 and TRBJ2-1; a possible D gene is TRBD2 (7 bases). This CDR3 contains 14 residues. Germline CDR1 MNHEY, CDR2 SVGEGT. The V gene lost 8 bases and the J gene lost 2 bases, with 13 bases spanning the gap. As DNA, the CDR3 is TGTGCCAGCGGCCTAGGGGGGGCCTACAATGAGCAGTTCTTC. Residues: CASGLGGAYNEQFF.

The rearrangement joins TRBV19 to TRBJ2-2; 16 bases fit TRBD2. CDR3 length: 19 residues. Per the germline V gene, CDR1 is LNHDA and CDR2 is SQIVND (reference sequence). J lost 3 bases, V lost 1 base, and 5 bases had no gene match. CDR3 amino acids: CASSIGGTSGRADTGELFF. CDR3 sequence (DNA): TGTGCCAGTAGTATAGGCGGGACTAGCGGGAGGGCCGACACCGGGGAGCTGTTTTTT.

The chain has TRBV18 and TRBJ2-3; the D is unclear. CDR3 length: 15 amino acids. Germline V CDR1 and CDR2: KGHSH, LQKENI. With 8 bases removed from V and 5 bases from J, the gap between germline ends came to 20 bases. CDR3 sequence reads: CASAGSWIEGDTQYF. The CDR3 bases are TGTGCCAGCGCCGGGTCGTGGATCGAAGGAGATACGCAGTATTTT.

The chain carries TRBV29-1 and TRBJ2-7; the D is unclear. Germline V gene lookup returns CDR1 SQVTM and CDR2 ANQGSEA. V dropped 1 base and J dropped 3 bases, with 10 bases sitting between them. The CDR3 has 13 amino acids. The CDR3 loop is CSVEVDKDYEQYF. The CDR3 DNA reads TGCAGCGTTGAAGTTGACAAAGACTACGAGCAGTACTTC.

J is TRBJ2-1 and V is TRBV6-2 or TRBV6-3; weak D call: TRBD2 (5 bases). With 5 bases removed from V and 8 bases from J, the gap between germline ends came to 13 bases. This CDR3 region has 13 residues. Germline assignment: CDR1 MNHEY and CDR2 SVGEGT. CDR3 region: CASSPWERDEQFF. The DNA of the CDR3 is TGTGCCAGCAGTCCGTGGGAGCGAGATGAGCAGTTCTTC.

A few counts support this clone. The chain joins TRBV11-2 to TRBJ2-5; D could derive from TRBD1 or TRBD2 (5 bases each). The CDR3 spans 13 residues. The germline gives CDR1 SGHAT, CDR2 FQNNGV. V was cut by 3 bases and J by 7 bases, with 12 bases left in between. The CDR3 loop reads CASSLGREGTQYF. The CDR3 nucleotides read TGTGCCAGCAGCTTGGGACGAGAAGGGACCCAGTACTTC.

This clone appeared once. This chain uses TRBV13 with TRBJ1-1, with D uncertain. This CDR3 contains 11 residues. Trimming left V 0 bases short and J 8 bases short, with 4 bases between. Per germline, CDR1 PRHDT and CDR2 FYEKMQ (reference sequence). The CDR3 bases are TGTGCCAGCAGCTTAGGGCCCGAAGCTTTCTTT. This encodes CASSLGPEAFF.

The CDR3 DNA reads TGTGCCAGCAGGGTGGGGGGCAGGGGCTACACCTTC. Its translation is CASRVGGRGYTF. The chain is built from TRBV6-5 and TRBJ1-2; TRBD1 might be the D (6 bases). Trimming took off 6 bases at V and 8 bases at J, with 13 bases between the two ends. CDR1 is MNHEY, CDR2 SVGAGI, per germline. The CDR3 runs 12 residues.

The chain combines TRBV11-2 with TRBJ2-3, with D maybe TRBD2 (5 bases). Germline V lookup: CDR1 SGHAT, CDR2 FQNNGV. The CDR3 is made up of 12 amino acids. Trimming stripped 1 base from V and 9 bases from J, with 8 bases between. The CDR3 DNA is TGTGCCAGCAGCTTAGTCTCGGGAACGCAGTATTTT. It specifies CASSLVSGTQYF.

This chain's CDR3 is CSATDPNEQFF. The CDR3 bases are TGCAGTGCTACCGACCCGAATGAGCAGTTCTTC. The genes are TRBV20-1 and TRBJ2-1; D is ambiguous. V was pared by 4 bases and J by 7 bases, with 8 bases between. CDR1 DFQATT and CDR2 SNEGSKA come from the germline V gene (reference sequence). This CDR3 has 11 amino acids.

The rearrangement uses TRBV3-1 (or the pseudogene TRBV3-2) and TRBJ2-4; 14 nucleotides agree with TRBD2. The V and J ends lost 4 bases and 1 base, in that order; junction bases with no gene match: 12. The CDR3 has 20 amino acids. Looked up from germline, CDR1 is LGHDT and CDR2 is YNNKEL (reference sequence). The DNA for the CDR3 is TGTGCCAGCAGCCCGGGACTAGCGGGAGAGGGGTGGTTGGCCAAAAACATTCAGTACTTC. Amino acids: CASSPGLAGEGWLAKNIQYF.

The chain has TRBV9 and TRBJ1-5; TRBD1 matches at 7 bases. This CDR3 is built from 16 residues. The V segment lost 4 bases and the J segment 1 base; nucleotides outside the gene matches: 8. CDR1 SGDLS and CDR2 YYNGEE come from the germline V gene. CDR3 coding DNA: TGTGCCAGCAGCCCCTCAGGGGGAGCGAGCAATCAGCCCCAGCATTTT. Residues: CASSPSGGASNQPQHF.

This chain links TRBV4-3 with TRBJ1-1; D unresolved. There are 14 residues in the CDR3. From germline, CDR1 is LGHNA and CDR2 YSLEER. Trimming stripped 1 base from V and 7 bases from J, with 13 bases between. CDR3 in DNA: TGCGCCAGCAGCCAAGTCACAGCCGCCAGTGAAGCTTTCTTT. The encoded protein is CASSQVTAASEAFF.